Listed here are 2 T cell receptor beta chains from one sample, sequenced in a study of CD8 T cells in ankylosing spondylitis. Study-level findings and limits: Typical of ankylosing spondylitis blood, it appeared, was a TCR beta motif of 7 or 8 highly homologous variants.

The antigens of these receptors remain unknown. TCRdb ran MiXCR on the 5' RACE reads and lists one entry per CDR3 protein. The sample holds over 700,000 distinct CDR3 sequences, around a fifth seen once. Sequencing was done on a sample of blood, either unsorted or a sorted T cell fraction (not recorded which). These receptors all come from a male donor with ankylosing spondylitis.

The genes are TRBV5-4 and TRBJ2-7, with D possibly called TRBD1 or TRBD2 (5 bases each). Trimming took off 3 bases at V and 4 bases at J, with 20 bases between the two ends. Germline-derived CDR1 and CDR2 are SGHNT and YYREEE (reference sequence). There are 16 residues in the CDR3. Here the CDR3 reads CASSSSGGGVRYEQYF. For the CDR3, the DNA is TGTGCCAGCAGCTCCTCTGGGGGTGGAGTACGATACGAGCAGTACTTC.

The genes are TRBV7-6 and TRBJ2-6; D may be TRBD1 (6 bases). Per germline, CDR1 SGHVS and CDR2 FNYEAQ. Trimming removed 0 bases at V and 0 bases at J, with 15 bases between. The CDR3 runs to 19 residues. The CDR3 loop reads CASSLAGDNLASGANVLTF. The CDR3 DNA is TGTGCCAGCAGCTTAGCCGGGGACAATTTAGCCTCTGGGGCCAACGTCCTGACTTTC.